This TCR beta chain was found in a study of ipilimumab plus nivolumab after autologous stem cell transplantation. General study points: Authors suggest TCR repertoire, Treg phenotype and gut microbiota support further study.

Sequenced by immunoSEQ multiplex PCR; TCRdb stores in-frame clones only, minus some. The table lists 22,000 or so clones, roughly 74% of them singletons. Ipilimumab, 1 mg/kg, started 14 to 28 days after autologous transplant. Patients got 3 mg/kg IV nivolumab weeks 1, 4, 7, 10, then biweekly through week 26. Trimming took off 6 bases at V and 5 bases at J, with 4 bases between the two ends. The CDR3 sequence is 11 residues long. In germline, CDR1 is SGHNT, CDR2 YENEEA. Worth noting for this clone: What it recognizes is unknown.

The chain has TRBV11-3 and TRBJ2-2; D is ambiguous. Sequencing was performed on PBMCs, taken in a trial of ipilimumab plus nivolumab as post-transplant consolidation. This sequence was found in a male donor with diffuse large B-cell lymphoma. The chain's CDR3 is CASRDTGELFF. The CDR3 DNA follows: TGTGCCAGCAGAGATACCGGGGAGCTGTTTTTT.